Each of the 18 T cell receptor beta chains below was sequenced from the same sample in a study of blood T cell repertoires in COVID-19. Using immunoSEQ multiplex PCR, the repertoire was profiled, and TCRdb retains in-frame clones only, with some absent. The sample lists 130,000 to 150,000 clones, 70% to 85% seen once, with roughly 3.4% in the top ten. The sequenced sample was peripheral blood. The receptors stem from a man aged 60-69 years with acute or convalescent COVID-19.

This chain joins TRBV30 and TRBJ2-7, with D possibly TRBD1 on 6 matching bases. CDR1 is GTSNPN, CDR2 SVGIG, per germline (reference sequence). The CDR3 runs to 11 residues. V lost 6 bases and J lost 4, with 10 bases in between. The CDR3 nucleotides are TGTGCCTGCCTACAGGGTTACGAGCAGTACTTC. This gives the protein CACLQGYEQYF.

This clone appeared once. The rearrangement uses TRBV30 and TRBJ2-3; 7 nucleotides line up with TRBD1. The J segment lost 0 bases and the V segment lost 5 bases, leaving 5 bases of the junction unmatched. Germline V lookup: CDR1 GTSNPN, CDR2 SVGIG (reference sequence). CDR3 length: 14 residues. CDR3 DNA sequence: TGTGCCTGGGATACAGGGGATAGCACAGATACGCAGTATTTT. It translates to CAWDTGDSTDTQYF. Full variable domain (outside the CDR3, taken from reference TRBV30 and TRBJ2-3): SQTIHQWPATLVQPVGSPLSLECTVEGTSNPNLYWYRQAAGRGLQLLFYSVGIGQISSEVPQNLSASRPQDRQFILSSKKLLLSDSGFYLCAWDTGDSTDTQYFGPGTRLTVL.

The CDR3 nucleotides are TGTGCCAGCAGCTTGGCCGACGGGTGGGTCTACGAGCAGTACTTC. As protein: CASSLADGWVYEQYF. The V call is TRBV5-5, the J call TRBJ2-7, with D uncertain. CDR1 and CDR2 (germline): SGHKS, YYEKEE (reference sequence). V was pared by 0 bases and J by 3 bases, with 13 bases between. This CDR3 has 15 residues.

This chain uses TRBV30 with TRBJ2-1; 8 positions agree with TRBD2. Germline CDR1 reads GTSNPN; CDR2 reads SVGIG (reference sequence). The V and J ends lost 2 bases and 3 bases, in that order; junction bases with no gene match: 15. This CDR3 is 18 amino acids long. In nucleotides, the CDR3 is TGTGCCTGGAGTACTCTCCTAGGAAGCGGGAGTAACTACAATGAGCAGTTCTTC. This sequence encodes CAWSTLLGSGSNYNEQFF.

The V and J genes are TRBV29-1 and TRBJ1-4; 10 positions agree with TRBD1. CDR1 is SQVTM, CDR2 ANQGSEA, per germline. V was pared by 6 bases and J by 11 bases, with 15 bases of the junction left unmatched. This CDR3 comprises 15 residues. The CDR3 sequence is CSVRRTGTGAPKLFF. CDR3 bases: TGCAGCGTCCGAAGGACCGGGACAGGGGCGCCGAAACTGTTTTTT.

The CDR3 loop reads CASTRTGGDIQYF. The DNA of the CDR3 is TGTGCCAGCACCCGGACAGGGGGGGACATTCAGTACTTC. This chain uses TRBV27 with TRBJ2-4, with TRBD1 matching over 10 bases. V was clipped by 7 bases and J by 8 bases; unmatched bases: 5. The germline V gene has CDR1 MNHEY and CDR2 SMNVEV (reference sequence). CDR3 length: 13 residues.

This clone has only a few counts. The chain recombines TRBV9 with TRBJ2-3; 8 bases match TRBD1. In germline, CDR1 is SGDLS, CDR2 YYNGEE. The CDR3 totals 16 residues. V lost 2 bases and J lost 1; bases outside the gene matches: 6. The CDR3 sequence is CASSVRQGSGTDTQYF. DNA of the CDR3: TGTGCCAGCAGCGTCCGACAGGGGAGCGGCACAGATACGCAGTATTTT.

This clone was seen only a few times. This chain links TRBV27 with TRBJ1-2; D is ambiguous. The V and J ends lost 3 bases and 6 bases respectively, with 11 bases between them. CDR3 length equals 13 residues. The germline V gene encodes CDR1 MNHEY and CDR2 SMNVEV (reference sequence). The DNA for the CDR3 is TGTGCCAGCAGTTTCACGGGTTCGGATGGCTACACCTTC. It is translated as CASSFTGSDGYTF.

This clone was picked up one time. The genes are TRBV5-8 and TRBJ1-1, with 9 bases that match TRBD1. The germline V gene has CDR1 SGHTS and CDR2 YDEGEE. V trimming: 6 bases; J trimming: 6 bases; junction bases outside the gene matches: 9. The CDR3 totals 14 residues. The CDR3 region has the DNA TGTGCCAGCAAGGGACAGGGAATGGTAGCTGAAGCTTTCTTT. It specifies CASKGQGMVAEAFF.

This chain uses TRBV7-2 with TRBJ2-1, with a tentative D call TRBD2 (6 bases). This CDR3 has 16 amino acids. V dropped 1 base and J dropped 0 bases, with 10 bases sitting between them. CDR1 and CDR2 from the germline V gene are SGHTA and FQGNSA. CDR3 bases: TGTGCCAGCAGCTTAGTGATCGGGAGCTCCTACAATGAGCAGTTCTTC. Residues: CASSLVIGSSYNEQFF.

The chain joins TRBV5-6 to TRBJ1-1, with 11 bases matching TRBD1. The CDR3 length is 18 residues. The germline V gene encodes CDR1 SGHDT and CDR2 YYEEEE. Losses at the gene ends were 7 bases for V and 1 base for J; bases not matched to a gene: 15. This CDR3 reads CASGSLFHGTGGNTEAFF. The CDR3 DNA sequence: TGTGCCAGCGGGTCTCTCTTTCACGGGACAGGGGGGAACACTGAAGCTTTCTTT. The full variable domain, in which reference TRBV5-6 and TRBJ1-1 provide the parts outside the CDR3, is DAGVTQSPTHLIKTRGQQVTLRCSPKSGHDTVSWYQQALGQGPQFIFQYYEEEERQRGNFPDRFSGHQFPNYSSELNVNALLLGDSALYLCASGSLFHGTGGNTEAFFGQGTRLTVV.

The rearrangement joins TRBV7-3 to TRBJ2-5, with TRBD1 as a possible D gene (6 bases). Germline V CDR1 and CDR2: SGHTA, FQGTGA. The CDR3 length is 14 residues. Trimming cost V 4 bases and J 4 bases, with 13 bases left between them. The CDR3 region is CASSSTGYGETQYF. In DNA, the CDR3 is TGTGCCAGCAGCTCTACAGGGTATGGAGAGACCCAGTACTTC.

The chain employs TRBV19 and TRBJ1-3; D is perhaps TRBD1 (6 bases). The germline V gene has CDR1 LNHDA and CDR2 SQIVND (reference sequence). Trimming shortened V by 7 bases and J by 4 bases, and 14 bases separated the two germline ends. CDR3 length: 14 amino acids. CDR3 protein: CASTTGKFGNTIYF. The CDR3 DNA is TGTGCCAGTACCACAGGGAAGTTCGGAAACACCATATATTTT.

The chain carries TRBV6-5 and TRBJ2-7; D unresolved. The ends were cut back, 4 bases at V and 2 bases at J, with 9 bases in the middle. The CDR3 has 13 residues. Germline lookup yields CDR1 MNHEY and CDR2 SVGAGI. The CDR3 here is CASSSDMTYEQYF. DNA for the CDR3: TGTGCCAGCAGTTCCGACATGACCTACGAGCAGTACTTC.

The chain joins TRBV29-1 to TRBJ1-6, with 9 bases matching TRBD1. CDR3 length: 13 residues. Germline V gene sequence: CDR1 SQVTM, CDR2 ANQGSEA. V shed 6 bases and J 9 bases; nucleotides not matched to a gene: 6. The CDR3 nucleotides read TGCAGCGTCTATACAGGGGGCTTTTCACCCCTCCACTTT. It codes for CSVYTGGFSPLHF.

This clone was counted once. The genes are TRBV6-5 and TRBJ2-7, with 12 bases aligning to TRBD2. This CDR3 has 16 amino acids. CDR1 is MNHEY, CDR2 SVGAGI, per germline. Trimming took 2 bases from V and 2 from J; bases not matched to a gene: 4. The CDR3 DNA reads as TGTGCCAGCAGTTACAGCCCTAGCGGGAGGGCCTACGAGCAGTACTTC. Protein product: CASSYSPSGRAYEQYF.

V usage is TRBV6-2 or TRBV6-3 and J usage is TRBJ1-1, with 7 bases matching TRBD1. Germline values: CDR1 MNHEY, CDR2 SVGEGT. Trimming at V came to 2 bases and at J to 8 bases, leaving 17 bases not matched to a gene. There are 17 residues in the CDR3. The CDR3 spells CASSYHLAGGSGVEAFF. The CDR3 region has the DNA TGTGCCAGCAGTTACCACCTAGCAGGGGGATCGGGGGTAGAAGCTTTCTTT.

The rearrangement links TRBV28 to TRBJ1-2; D gene uncertain. The CDR3 runs 11 residues. The germline V gene has CDR1 MDHEN and CDR2 SYDVKM. Trimming cost V 6 bases and J 2 bases, with 4 bases left between them. CDR3 loop: CASSLNYGYTF. CDR3 in DNA: TGTGCCAGCAGCCTAAACTATGGCTACACCTTC.